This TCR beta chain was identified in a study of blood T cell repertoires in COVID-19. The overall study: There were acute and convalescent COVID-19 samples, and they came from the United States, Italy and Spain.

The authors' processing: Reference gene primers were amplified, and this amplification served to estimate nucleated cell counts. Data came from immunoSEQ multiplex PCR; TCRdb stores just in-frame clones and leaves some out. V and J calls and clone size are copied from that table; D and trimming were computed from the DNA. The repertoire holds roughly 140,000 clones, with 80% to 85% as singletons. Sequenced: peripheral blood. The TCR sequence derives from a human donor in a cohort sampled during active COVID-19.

The CDR3 protein is CASSQGGNTIYF. The DNA of the CDR3 is TGTGCCAGCAGCCAGGGCGGAAACACCATATATTTT. This chain joins TRBV3-1 (or the pseudogene TRBV3-2) and TRBJ1-3; D gene unclear. The germline V gene encodes CDR1 LGHDT and CDR2 YNNKEL (reference sequence). The CDR3 covers 12 residues. Trimming stripped 3 bases from V and 4 bases from J, with 4 bases between.